The T cell receptor beta chain described here comes from a study of blood T cells in healthy people across ages. The overall study: Through template switching, about one barcoded beta molecule was captured per two T cells, as measured in model experiments.

The use of a sample-barcoded 5' primer and a J-beta primer mix characterized a second PCR of roughly 7 to 11 cycles. The authors tagged each cDNA molecule using a template-switch adaptor with 12 random nucleotides. TCRdb fed the 5' RACE reads into MiXCR, producing one record per CDR3 protein. The profile shows about 1,400,000 distinct CDR3 sequences, 42% of them singletons. This clonotype has more than one count but fewer than ten. Trimming removed 2 bases from V and 3 bases from J, with 7 bases in between. The germline CDR1 and CDR2 sequences are MNHNS and SASEGT. The CDR3 runs 14 residues. The donors, all healthy, were Caucasians living in Russia, aged about 6 to 90.

Input material: blood. This clonotype was sampled from a woman aged 18-29 years in good health. The chain has TRBV6-1 and TRBJ1-4; no clear D. This CDR3 is CASSERTPNEKLFF. The CDR3 DNA reads as TGTGCCAGCAGTGAAAGAACACCTAATGAAAAACTGTTTTTT.